This T cell receptor (beta chain) was sequenced in a study of siplizumab effects on memory and regulatory T cells. Study conclusions and caveats: Significant reduction of alloreactive sequences traceable to unstimulated CD4+ memory cells was observed with siplizumab. Of the alloreactive clones, only a minor fraction mapped to unstimulated subsets. Mean Treg-derived proportions of mappable alloreactive CD4+ clones were around 72% for siplizumab and around 29% for controls.

In its sample, this clone was seen once. What it recognizes is unknown. Produced via immunoSEQ multiplex PCR; TCRdb's table is partial and in-frame only. The data hold 50,000 to 60,000 clones, with roughly nine tenths observed a single time. The trim removed 5 bases at V and 4 bases at J, leaving 7 bases unmatched. CDR1 LNHNV and CDR2 YYDKDF come from the germline V gene (reference sequence). The CDR3 is 14 amino acids. Sequencing used naive CD8+ T cells sorted from blood. The receptor's source is a human donor in good health. V is TRBV15 and J is TRBJ2-7; TRBD2 agrees at 8 bases. CDR3 sequence: CATSRVGLAYEQYF. The CDR3 DNA reads TGTGCCACCAGCCGAGTAGGACTAGCTTACGAGCAGTACTTC.